The clone carrying this T cell receptor beta chain occurred a few times. The entry originates in a study of T-cell reconstitution after alpha-beta-depleted transplantation in children. The TCRbeta library was prepared with unique molecular identifiers. TCRdb passed the PCR reads through MiXCR, listing each CDR3 protein once. The repertoire consists of hundreds of thousands of distinct CDR3 sequences, with 18% occurring once and the leading ten covering approximately 3%. Unmatched junction bases numbered 10, after V lost 3 bases and J lost 1 base. The length of the CDR3 is 18 residues. From germline, CDR1 is SNHLY and CDR2 FYNNEI.

The starting material was PBMCs from the stem cell graft donor, obtained from the stem cell graft. This sequence was found in a human donor who donated a stem cell graft to a child with acute lymphoblastic leukemia. This chain joins TRBV2 and TRBJ2-7; 12 nucleotides agree with TRBD2. CDR3 in DNA: TGTGCCAGCAGTGAGGACCTCCGGACTAGCGGGATTTCCTACGAGCAGTACTTC. Translating gives CASSEDLRTSGISYEQYF.